A single sample gave rise to the 29 T cell receptor beta chains below, sequenced in a study of T cells in localized non-small cell lung cancer. Profiling relied on immunoSEQ multiplex PCR, and the TCRdb table lists in-frame clones only, not all of them. The sample shows fewer than 90,000 clones, just under 85% of them seen only once. Sequencing was performed on peripheral blood, taken before any cancer treatment. The receptors originated from a man aged 40 to 70 with stage I lung adenocarcinoma.

This clone showed up just once. The chain uses TRBV5-6 and TRBJ1-5, with D possibly being TRBD1 (6 bases). Trimming removed 2 bases from V and 4 bases from J, with 16 bases in between. Germline CDR1 and CDR2: SGHDT and YYEEEE. The CDR3 extends over 16 amino acids. CDR3 sequence (DNA): TGTGCCAGCAGCTTATTTACGGGGGGCGGTAATCAGCCCCAGCATTTT. Translating it yields CASSLFTGGGNQPQHF.

V and J are TRBV6-6 and TRBJ1-6; D not certain. The germline gives CDR1 MNHNY, CDR2 SVGAGI (reference sequence). The germline V and J ends were trimmed by 0 bases and 13 bases, with 16 bases remaining between them. This CDR3 is built from 15 residues. The CDR3 bases are TGTGCCAGCAGTTACTCCTCATATTTACGGGGTCCCCTCCACTTT. This gives the protein CASSYSSYLRGPLHF.

This chain connects TRBV11-1 to TRBJ2-2, with 10 bases fitting TRBD1. CDR1 and CDR2 (germline): SGHAT, FQDESV (reference sequence). CDR3 size: 19 residues. V shed 1 base and J 1 base; nucleotides not matched to a gene: 9. CDR3 sequence (DNA): TGTGCCAGCAGCTTAGAGGAGACAGGGGGCGCGATGAACACCGGGGAGCTGTTTTTT. This codes for CASSLEETGGAMNTGELFF.

This sequence joins TRBV5-6 and TRBJ2-6, with D tentatively TRBD1 (6 bases). The V gene's germline CDR1 is SGHDT and CDR2 YYEEEE. This CDR3 has 16 residues. V was shortened by 1 base and J by 3 bases, with 11 bases between the two germline ends. The DNA for the CDR3 is TGTGCCAGCAGCTTGACAGGGTCTGGTGGGGCCAACGTCCTGACTTTC. This gives the protein CASSLTGSGGANVLTF.

The V gene is TRBV19, the J gene TRBJ1-5; TRBD1 matches at 9 bases. The junction had 5 bases not matched to a gene; V was cut back by 2 bases and J by 6 bases. The CDR3 spans 15 residues. Germline lookup yields CDR1 LNHDA and CDR2 SQIVND (reference sequence). CDR3 sequence (DNA): TGTGCCAGTAGTATAAACAGGGGGCCCAGTCAGCCCCAGCATTTT. Residues: CASSINRGPSQPQHF.

V is TRBV7-8 and J is TRBJ1-2; D remains ambiguous. V lost 5 bases and J lost 5, with 15 bases in between. Looked up from germline, CDR1 is SGHVS and CDR2 is FQNEAQ. The CDR3 has 14 amino acids. The CDR3 nucleotides read TGTGCCAGCAGCCCAGAATCAGACACTTATGGCTACACCTTC. Amino acids: CASSPESDTYGYTF.

The rearrangement joins TRBV4-2 to TRBJ2-1, with a weak D call TRBD1 (7 bases). The CDR3 is made up of 21 amino acids. V lost 2 bases and J lost 2, with 28 bases in between. Germline V gene data show CDR1 as LGHNA and CDR2 as YNFKEQ. The CDR3 bases are TGTGCCAGCAGCCAAAAACCACGGGGGACAGAGTTTGGAGTCCCCTACAATGAGCAGTTCTTC. As protein: CASSQKPRGTEFGVPYNEQFF.

V usage is TRBV19 and J usage is TRBJ2-5; maybe TRBD2 (6 bases). The CDR3 runs to 13 residues. Germline loops: CDR1 LNHDA, CDR2 SQIVND (reference sequence). Trimming left V 1 base short and J 5 bases short, with 8 bases between. The CDR3: CASSIGAGETQYF. CDR3 sequence (DNA): TGTGCCAGTAGTATAGGGGCGGGGGAGACCCAGTACTTC.

The V gene is TRBV18, the J gene TRBJ1-2; D ambiguous. CDR1 KGHSH and CDR2 LQKENI come from the germline V gene. The CDR3 is 14 residues long. Trimming removed 5 bases from V and 6 bases from J, with 16 bases in between. The CDR3 here is CASSSAGGRDGYTF. CDR3 DNA sequence: TGTGCCAGCTCAAGTGCGGGTGGTAGAGATGGCTACACCTTC.

This clone was observed a single time. The chain joins TRBV27 to TRBJ2-7; 8 bases match TRBD1. Germline V CDR1 and CDR2: MNHEY, SMNVEV (reference sequence). J gave up 4 bases and V 5 bases, and 10 bases lay outside the gene matches. The CDR3 spans 15 residues. The CDR3 DNA sequence: TGTGCCAGCAGTCCCCTCCAGGGGGCGTATTACGAGCAGTACTTC. Translating it yields CASSPLQGAYYEQYF.

This clone has just a few counts. This sequence joins TRBV28 and TRBJ1-2; D ambiguous. The V end was cut by 7 bases, the J end by 4 bases, with 19 bases between. This CDR3 is 15 amino acids long. From germline, CDR1 is MDHEN and CDR2 SYDVKM. Here the CDR3 reads CASIPSDRPLYGYTF. DNA of the CDR3: TGTGCCAGCATCCCCTCGGACCGTCCCCTCTATGGCTACACCTTC.

This chain joins TRBV5-8 and TRBJ1-2; D remains unclear. Trimming cost V 4 bases and J 3 bases, with 10 bases left between them. Germline V CDR1 and CDR2: SGHTS, YDEGEE. The CDR3 covers 13 residues. The CDR3 protein is CASSVPPYYGYTF. CDR3 DNA sequence: TGTGCCAGCAGCGTCCCCCCGTACTATGGCTACACCTTC.

The V and J genes are TRBV6-6 and TRBJ2-1; D is uncertain. The V gene's germline CDR1 is MNHNY and CDR2 SVGAGI (reference sequence). This CDR3 region has 15 residues. Trimming shortened V by 6 bases and J by 4 bases, and 16 bases separated the two germline ends. The CDR3 region has the DNA TGTGCCAGCAGACCAATCACGACCCTTTACAATGAGCAGTTCTTC. Translated, it gives CASRPITTLYNEQFF.

In DNA form, the CDR3 reads TGTGCCAGCAGTTTGGTGGGGGGGAACACTGAAGCTTTCTTT. Translating gives CASSLVGGNTEAFF. The chain carries TRBV6-5 and TRBJ1-1; a possible D gene is TRBD1 (5 bases). The CDR3 runs 14 residues. In germline, CDR1 is MNHEY, CDR2 SVGAGI. Between the trimmed V and J ends, which lost 4 bases and 1 base, there was a span of 10 bases.

This clone was found once. The chain uses TRBV5-4 and TRBJ1-1, with no clear D. Trimming took off 0 bases at V and 1 base at J, with 10 bases between the two ends. There are 15 residues in the CDR3. CDR1 SGHNT and CDR2 YYREEE come from the germline V gene (reference sequence). The CDR3 DNA follows: TGTGCCAGCAGCTTGGGTCGGGAGAAGAACACTGAAGCTTTCTTT. Protein product: CASSLGREKNTEAFF.

The chain is built from TRBV7-4 and TRBJ2-7, with a weak D call TRBD1 (6 bases). The CDR3 runs to 15 residues. V was cut by 5 bases and J by 0 bases, with 14 bases left in between. CDR1 is SGHVT, CDR2 SQSDAQ, per germline. The CDR3 protein is CASSRTGQNSYEQYF. The CDR3 DNA is TGTGCCAGCAGCCGTACCGGACAGAACTCCTACGAGCAGTACTTC.

This clone occurred a few times. The chain couples TRBV10-3 to TRBJ2-7; D ambiguous. Germline values: CDR1 ENHRY, CDR2 SYGVKD. This CDR3 comprises 12 residues. V was trimmed by 6 bases and J by 2 bases, leaving 8 bases between them. CDR3 sequence reads: CAIRQVPYEQYF. CDR3 nucleotide sequence: TGTGCCATCAGGCAGGTCCCCTACGAGCAGTACTTC.

The chain is built from TRBV9 and TRBJ2-2; 7 positions match TRBD1. The CDR3 consists of 16 residues. Germline values: CDR1 SGDLS, CDR2 YYNGEE. Trimming at V came to 4 bases and at J to 3 bases, leaving 9 bases not matched to a gene. CDR3 protein: CASSPRQGRDTGELFF. Written as DNA, the CDR3 is TGTGCCAGCAGCCCGCGACAGGGACGGGACACCGGGGAGCTGTTTTTT. The full variable domain, with the rest looked up from reference TRBV9 and TRBJ2-2, is DSGVTQTPKHLITATGQRVTLRCSPRSGDLSVYWYQQSLDQGLQFLIQYYNGEERAKGNILERFSAQQFPDLHSELNLSSLELGDSALYFCASSPRQGRDTGELFFGEGSRLTVL.

This sequence joins TRBV2 and TRBJ1-5; D is unclear. In germline, CDR1 is SNHLY, CDR2 FYNNEI. The length of the CDR3 is 15 residues. Trimming left V 7 bases short and J 2 bases short, with 15 bases between. CDR3 DNA sequence: TGTGCCAGCACCGGACTGGGCCTGGGCAATCAGCCCCAGCATTTT. Residues: CASTGLGLGNQPQHF.

In its sample, this clone was seen once. The chain combines TRBV11-2 with TRBJ1-1; maybe TRBD1 (5 bases). CDR1 is SGHAT and CDR2 is FQNNGV in the germline V gene. This CDR3 spans 13 amino acids. Deletions cut 5 bases from V and 12 bases from J, with 19 bases between. In nucleotides, the CDR3 is TGTGCCAGCAGCACACAGACGGCAGGGTACCCTTTCTTT. This gives the protein CASSTQTAGYPFF.

V gene TRBV29-1 combines with J gene TRBJ2-3; D is possibly TRBD2 (5 bases). The V gene's germline CDR1 is SQVTM and CDR2 ANQGSEA. The CDR3 is made up of 16 amino acids. The V end was cut by 0 bases, the J end by 5 bases, with 18 bases between. The CDR3 sequence: CSVEDRGIASLDTQYF. The CDR3 DNA is TGCAGCGTTGAAGATCGGGGTATAGCATCCTTAGATACGCAGTATTTT.

The chain carries TRBV19 and TRBJ2-7; TRBD1 agrees at 7 bases. This CDR3 region has 13 residues. Germline CDR1 LNHDA, CDR2 SQIVND (reference sequence). V was clipped by 5 bases and J by 4 bases; unmatched bases: 5. In DNA, the CDR3 is TGTGCCAGTAGTCCGAGGACAGGATACGAGCAGTACTTC. Protein product: CASSPRTGYEQYF.

This sequence joins TRBV5-6 and TRBJ1-2; the D gene is possibly TRBD1 (6 bases). Germline CDR1 and CDR2: SGHDT and YYEEEE. This CDR3 comprises 14 residues. V dropped 3 bases and J dropped 4 bases, with 13 bases sitting between them. The CDR3 here is CASSSETGRYGYTF. The CDR3 bases are TGTGCCAGCAGCTCAGAAACAGGGCGCTATGGCTACACCTTC.

This sequence joins TRBV9 and TRBJ2-7, with D possibly TRBD1 on 6 matching bases. Between the trimmed V and J ends, which lost 0 bases and 0 bases, there was a span of 10 bases. Looked up from germline, CDR1 is SGDLS and CDR2 is YYNGEE. The CDR3 covers 15 residues. The CDR3 nucleotides are TGTGCCAGCAGCGTAGCCCAGGACAGCTCCTACGAGCAGTACTTC. The encoded protein is CASSVAQDSSYEQYF.

The CDR3 region has the DNA TGTGCCAGCAGCTTCGGGACGACGGGAGGCTACACCTTC. Encoded protein: CASSFGTTGGYTF. This chain joins TRBV5-8 and TRBJ1-2; tentatively, D is TRBD1 (5 bases). Germline-derived CDR1 and CDR2 are SGHTS and YDEGEE. The CDR3 spans 13 residues. V lost 2 bases and J 8 bases, leaving 13 bases between the germline ends. Variable domain in full (rest from reference TRBV5-8 and TRBJ1-2): EAGVTQSPTHLIKTRGQQATLRCSPISGHTSVYWYQQALGLGLQFLLWYDEGEERNRGNFPPRFSGRQFPNYSSELNVNALELEDSALYLCASSFGTTGGYTFGSGTRLTVV.

V usage is TRBV2 and J usage is TRBJ2-3; D is unresolved. V dropped 1 base and J dropped 6 bases, with 5 bases sitting between them. Germline values: CDR1 SNHLY, CDR2 FYNNEI. The CDR3 totals 12 residues. The CDR3 is CASSEGPDTQYF. CDR3 coding DNA: TGTGCCAGCAGTGAAGGCCCCGATACGCAGTATTTT.

J is TRBJ1-5 and V is TRBV2; D may be TRBD1 (5 bases). CDR3 length: 14 amino acids. V was shortened by 4 bases and J by 4 bases, with 11 bases between the two germline ends. Germline V CDR1 and CDR2: SNHLY, FYNNEI. CDR3 sequence (DNA): TGTGCCAGCAGTGGTGACTGGGGGAATCAGCCCCAGCATTTT. Its translation: CASSGDWGNQPQHF. The full variable domain, with the rest looked up from reference TRBV2 and TRBJ1-5, is EPEVTQTPSHQVTQMGQEVILRCVPISNHLYFYWYRQILGQKVEFLVSFYNNEISEKSEIFDDQFSVERPDGSNFTLKIRSTKLEDSAMYFCASSGDWGNQPQHFGDGTRLSIL.

The gene calls are TRBV7-9 and TRBJ1-5; 9 bases agree with TRBD1. Unmatched junction bases numbered 1, after V lost 5 bases and J lost 2 bases. Germline V gene data show CDR1 as SEHNR and CDR2 as FQNEAQ (reference sequence). The CDR3 loop spans 14 amino acids. The CDR3: CASSRQGGNQPQHF. The CDR3 nucleotides are TGTGCCAGCAGCCGACAGGGGGGCAATCAGCCCCAGCATTTT.

The V and J genes are TRBV6-5 and TRBJ2-6, with D possibly being TRBD2 (6 bases). The V end lost 2 bases, the J end lost 8 bases, and 10 bases lay between the germline ends. The CDR3 consists of 14 residues. The germline gives CDR1 MNHEY, CDR2 SVGAGI. In DNA form, the CDR3 reads TGTGCCAGCAGTTACGTGGGGAGGTCCAACGTCCTGACTTTC. Translating it yields CASSYVGRSNVLTF.